This TCR beta chain was sequenced during a study of cytomegalovirus exposure and HLA in healthy donors. Notes on the study in general: The classifier was said to identify cytomegalovirus status with high specificity and sensitivity. Some V segments (TRBV6-2 and TRBV6-3 among them) were excluded as indistinguishable. Trimming of TCR beta V- and J-genes showed a link, identified in a later analysis, to a missense DCLRE1C variant.

Trimming removed 4 bases at V and 4 bases at J, with 13 bases between. Germline V gene lookup returns CDR1 MNHEY and CDR2 SVGAGI. This CDR3 spans 15 amino acids. PCR involved 60 Vbeta and 13 Jbeta primers. Repertoires were generated with immunoSEQ multiplex PCR, while TCRdb's copy carries only in-frame clones and drops some. The repertoire includes 150,000 to 200,000 clones, 75% of them detected once, and 11% sits in the top ten. About this clone itself: Antigen: not known.

This receptor was obtained from a man aged 18 to 29 in good health and CMV-seropositive. The chain is built from TRBV6-5 and TRBJ2-2, with D unclear. Sequencing was done on a sample of PBMCs. The CDR3 coding sequence is TGTGCCAGCAGTTCTTGGAGAAGCCTCACCGGGGAGCTGTTTTTT. Translating it yields CASSSWRSLTGELFF.